The TCR beta chain described here comes from a study of Ad26.COV2.S vaccination and SARS-CoV-2 variants. This clone was detected only once. Stated treatment: 15 to 20 received Ad26.COV2.S at low or high dose, single or two shots; five or six received placebo; per-sample allocation not given. Samples were taken on day 63 after the first vaccine or placebo injection. TCRdb's table, derived via immunoSEQ multiplex PCR, lists solely in-frame clones and lacks some. The sample lists 380,000 or so clones, under 90% seen once, with about 7.4% in the top ten. Germline V lookup: CDR1 KGHSH, CDR2 LQKENI. The CDR3 sequence is 16 residues long. V shed 1 base, J shed 5 bases, and the junction held 9 bases outside the gene matches.

V usage is TRBV18 and J usage is TRBJ1-1, with 8 bases matching TRBD1. The material was peripheral blood, obtained in a trial of Ad26.COV2.S vaccine versus placebo. The sequence was obtained from a person aged 18-60 years who received the Ad26.COV2.S COVID-19 vaccine or a placebo. The CDR3 sequence: CASSPRLQGVETEAFF. The DNA for the CDR3 is TGTGCCAGCTCACCACGGCTACAGGGGGTTGAAACTGAAGCTTTCTTT.